This T cell receptor (beta chain) was sequenced for a study of blood T cells in healthy people across ages. Across the whole study: Capturing about one barcoded beta molecule per two T cells was achieved by template switching.

Each donor's blood draw was ten milliliters of peripheral blood. Primers used in a second PCR of about 6 to 12 cycles were a sample-barcoded 5' primer and a J-beta primer mix. TCRdb processed the 5' RACE reads anew with MiXCR; each CDR3 protein has one entry. This table holds about 1,400,000 distinct CDR3 sequences, around 59% found once. This clonotype was observed a handful of times. Its antigen is as yet unknown. Study outcomes and limitations: Underestimates were what the diversity estimates from one million T cells were considered to be.

The CDR3 contains 12 residues. Trimming left V 3 bases short and J 6 bases short, with 11 bases between. Germline CDR1 reads DFQATT; CDR2 reads SNEGSKA (reference sequence). This TCR was recovered from a man between 18 and 35 years old in good health. The genes are TRBV20-1 and TRBJ1-1, with unresolved D. What was sequenced was blood. This chain's CDR3 is CSARVGIPEAFF. CDR3 bases: TGCAGTGCTAGGGTCGGAATCCCTGAAGCTTTCTTT.